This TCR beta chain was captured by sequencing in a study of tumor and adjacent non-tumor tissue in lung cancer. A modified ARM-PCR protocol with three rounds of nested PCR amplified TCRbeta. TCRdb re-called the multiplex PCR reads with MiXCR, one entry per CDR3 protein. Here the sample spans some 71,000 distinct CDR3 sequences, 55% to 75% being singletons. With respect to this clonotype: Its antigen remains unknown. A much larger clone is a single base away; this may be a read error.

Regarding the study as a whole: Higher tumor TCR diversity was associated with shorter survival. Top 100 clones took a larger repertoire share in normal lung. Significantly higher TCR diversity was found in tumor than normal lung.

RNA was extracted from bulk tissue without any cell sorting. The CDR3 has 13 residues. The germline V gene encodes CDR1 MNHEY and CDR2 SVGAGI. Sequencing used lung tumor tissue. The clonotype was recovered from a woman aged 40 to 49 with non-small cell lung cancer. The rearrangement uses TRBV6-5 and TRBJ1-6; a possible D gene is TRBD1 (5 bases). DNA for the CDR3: TGTGCCAGCGGGTCATGGGGCGATTCACCCCCCCACTTT. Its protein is CASGSWGDSPPHF.